This T cell receptor (beta chain) stems from a study of regulatory T cells in long-lasting Graves disease. Libraries of TCR beta came from iRepertoire HTBI primers plus Arm-PCR of CDR3 regions. TCRdb fed the multiplex PCR reads into MiXCR, producing one record per CDR3 protein. Among a few hundred thousand distinct CDR3 sequences listed, about 15% were seen once. Time point of the sample: newly diagnosed GD, antithyroid drugs for less than 3 months. PBMC RNA was the source of the TCR library. Separately, the same data were catalogued under a study of T cells in Graves' hyperthyroidism and ophthalmopathy.

The TCR sequence derives from a woman aged 40 to 50 with Graves disease. The sample consisted of peripheral blood mononuclear cells (PBMCs), taken at new diagnosis, from a patient treated with antithyroid drugs.

The CDR3 DNA reads as TGTGCCTGCAATTTAATGGGATACACCGATGAAAAACTGTTTTTT. It encodes CACNLMGYTDEKLFF. This chain links TRBV28 with TRBJ1-4; no firm D call. Germline assignment: CDR1 MDHEN and CDR2 SYDVKM. The CDR3 sequence is 15 residues long. The ends were cut back, 11 bases at V and 6 bases at J, with 22 bases in the middle.